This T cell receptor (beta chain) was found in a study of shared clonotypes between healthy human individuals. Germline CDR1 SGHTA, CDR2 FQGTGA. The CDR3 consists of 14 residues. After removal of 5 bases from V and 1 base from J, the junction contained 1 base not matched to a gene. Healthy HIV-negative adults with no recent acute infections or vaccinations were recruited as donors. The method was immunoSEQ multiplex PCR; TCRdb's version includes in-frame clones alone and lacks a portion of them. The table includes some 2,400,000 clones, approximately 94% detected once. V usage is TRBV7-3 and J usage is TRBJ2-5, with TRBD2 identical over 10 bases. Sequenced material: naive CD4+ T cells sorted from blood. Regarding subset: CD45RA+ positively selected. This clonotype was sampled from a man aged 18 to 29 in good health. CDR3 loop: CASSRTSGQETQYF. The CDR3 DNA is TGTGCCAGCAGCCGGACTAGCGGCCAAGAGACCCAGTACTTC.